The rows below give T cell receptor beta chains drawn from one sample of a study of blood T cell repertoires in COVID-19. Assay: immunoSEQ multiplex PCR; the TCRdb copy retains only in-frame clones and omits some. The table lists about 14,000 clones, around 78% of them singletons. The specimen sequenced was peripheral blood. All receptors derive from a man aged 65 to 79 with acute or convalescent COVID-19. The CDR3 runs from the conserved cysteine through the conserved F or W. D genes are given only for firm matches. Only some rows state a clone size, as once, few, many or a class for expanded clones.

size,D,V,length,J,CDR3,DNA
once,NA,TRBV7-9,15,TRBJ1-4,CASSLPIGLNEKLFF,TGTGCCAGCAGCTTACCGATAGGACTCAATGAAAAACTGTTTTTT
NA,NA,TRBV28,14,TRBJ2-2,CASRLDRNTGELFF,TGTGCCAGCAGGTTGGACAGGAACACCGGGGAGCTGTTTTTT
NA,NA,TRBV5-1,16,TRBJ1-1,CASSLEAEIMNTEAFF,TGCGCCAGCAGCTTGGAAGCGGAGATCATGAACACTGAAGCTTTCTTT
NA,NA,TRBV4-1,13,TRBJ1-6,CASRGAENSPLHF,TGCGCCAGCAGGGGGGCCGAGAATTCACCCCTCCACTTT
NA,NA,TRBV18,16,TRBJ1-6,CASSGLGTSYNSPLHF,TGTGCCAGCTCAGGGCTCGGTACCTCCTATAATTCACCCCTCCACTTT
NA,NA,TRBV7-3,15,TRBJ2-1,CASSPQGMLSNEQFF,TGTGCCAGCAGCCCCCAGGGAATGCTATCGAATGAGCAGTTCTTC
once,NA,TRBV15,12,TRBJ2-1,CATSKSLAEQFF,TGTGCCACCAGCAAATCCCTAGCGGAGCAGTTCTTC
NA,NA,TRBV6-5,16,TRBJ1-5,CASSSHTIGDLLPQHF,TGTGCCAGCAGTTCACACACCATCGGGGATTTACTGCCCCAGCATTTT
once,NA,TRBV2,13,TRBJ1-2,CASRIGQSYGYTF,TGTGCCAGCAGAATCGGACAGTCCTATGGCTACACCTTC
NA,NA,TRBV29-1,13,TRBJ1-6,CSGRQSANSPLHF,TGCAGCGGACGACAGAGTGCCAATTCACCCCTCCACTTT
NA,NA,TRBV30,16,TRBJ1-4,CAWSVLRQPRLNELFF,TGTGCCTGGAGTGTACTGAGACAACCAAGATTGAACGAACTGTTTTTT
NA,TRBD1,TRBV7-8,13,TRBJ1-2,CASSLDRVYGYTF,TGTGCCAGCAGCCTCGACAGGGTCTATGGCTACACCTTC
NA,TRBD1,TRBV7-2,15,TRBJ2-7,CASSLGTGYGYEQYF,TGTGCCAGCAGCTTAGGGACAGGCTATGGTTACGAGCAGTACTTC
NA,NA,TRBV5-1,16,TRBJ2-3,CASSLDGDTGTDTQYF,TGCGCCAGCAGCTTGGATGGGGACACGGGCACAGATACGCAGTATTTT
once,NA,TRBV30,13,TRBJ1-2,CAWSLGVADGYTF,TGTGCCTGGAGTCTGGGGGTAGCGGATGGCTACACCTTC
NA,NA,TRBV7-8,16,TRBJ1-4,CASSLKDRTTNEKLFF,TGTGCCAGCAGCTTAAAGGACAGAACAACTAATGAAAAACTGTTTTTT
NA,NA,TRBV3-1/TRBV3-2,15,TRBJ1-6,CASRSSGVIGSPLHF,TGTGCCAGCAGATCTTCGGGTGTTATAGGTTCACCCCTCCACTTT
NA,NA,TRBV6-2/TRBV6-3,18,TRBJ1-4,CASRSIAARPGMSGKLFF,TGTGCCAGCCGTTCTATTGCCGCGAGGCCCGGTATGTCTGGAAAACTGTTTTTT
NA,NA,TRBV28,16,TRBJ1-5,CASSLGGEMGNQPQHF,TGTGCCAGCAGTTTAGGGGGGGAGATGGGCAATCAGCCCCAGCATTTT
NA,TRBD2,TRBV6-5,15,TRBJ2-1,CASSYLSGGAWEQFF,TGTGCCAGCAGTTATCTGAGCGGGGGGGCATGGGAGCAGTTCTTC
NA,NA,TRBV4-1,17,TRBJ2-1,CASSQDLRQPRINEQFF,TGCGCCAGCAGCCAAGATTTAAGACAGCCGAGAATAAATGAGCAGTTCTTC
NA,NA,TRBV9,16,TRBJ2-3,CASSPRQGGFGDTQYF,TGTGCCAGCAGCCCACGTCAGGGGGGTTTTGGAGATACGCAGTATTTT
NA,TRBD2,TRBV3-1/TRBV3-2,16,TRBJ2-3,CASSQGSGASTDTQYF,TGTGCCAGCAGCCAAGGGAGCGGGGCCTCCACAGATACGCAGTATTTT
NA,NA,TRBV6-5,12,TRBJ1-1,CASSGVGTEAFF,TGTGCCAGCAGCGGGGTTGGCACTGAAGCTTTCTTT
NA,TRBD2,TRBV7-6,17,TRBJ2-1,CASSSEGPSGQYNEQFF,TGTGCCAGCAGCTCAGAAGGGCCTAGCGGGCAGTACAATGAGCAGTTCTTC
NA,TRBD1,TRBV5-1,13,TRBJ1-2,CASSFDRGRGYTF,TGCGCCAGCAGCTTTGACAGGGGGCGAGGCTACACCTTC
few,NA,TRBV5-1,18,TRBJ2-2,CASSLAFRTSPRPGELFF,TGCGCCAGCAGCTTGGCCTTTAGGACATCCCCTCGCCCCGGGGAGCTGTTTTTT
NA,NA,TRBV4-3,14,TRBJ2-7,CASSQATEGYEQYF,TGCGCCAGCAGCCAGGCGACTGAGGGCTACGAGCAGTACTTC
few,TRBD1,TRBV28,15,TRBJ1-1,CASSPQGVGGTEAFF,TGTGCCAGCAGTCCTCAGGGGGTAGGGGGCACTGAAGCTTTCTTT
NA,NA,TRBV24-1,13,TRBJ2-6,CASSVSGANVLTF,TGTGCCTCTTCAGTCTCTGGGGCCAACGTCCTGACTTTC
NA,TRBD2,TRBV27,15,TRBJ2-1,CASSSLAALHGEQFF,TGTGCCAGCAGTTCCCTAGCGGCCCTCCACGGTGAGCAGTTCTTC
NA,TRBD1,TRBV18,17,TRBJ1-5,CASSLYSPGQGNQPQHF,TGTGCCAGCTCATTATATTCACCGGGACAGGGGAATCAGCCCCAGCATTTT
NA,TRBD2,TRBV6-5,14,TRBJ2-7,CASRSRDYAHEQYF,TGTGCCAGCAGGTCCCGGGACTACGCCCACGAGCAGTACTTC
NA,TRBD1,TRBV5-4,16,TRBJ2-7,CASSTQQGQGPYEQYF,TGTGCCAGCAGCACCCAGCAGGGACAGGGACCCTACGAGCAGTACTTC
NA,TRBD2,TRBV5-6,16,TRBJ2-3,CASSLGLAGGTDTQYF,TGTGCCAGCAGCTTGGGCCTAGCGGGAGGGACAGATACGCAGTATTTT
NA,TRBD1,TRBV5-4,14,TRBJ1-1,CASSSDRGRTEAFF,TGTGCCAGCAGTAGTGACAGGGGGCGAACTGAAGCTTTCTTT
NA,TRBD1,TRBV5-3,15,TRBJ1-5,CARSPGQHSNQPQHF,TGTGCCAGAAGCCCGGGACAGCATAGCAATCAGCCCCAGCATTTT
medium-sized,NA,TRBV7-8,12,TRBJ2-1,CASSPGRDEQFF,TGTGCCAGCAGCCCAGGCAGGGATGAGCAGTTCTTC
few,NA,TRBV12-3/TRBV12-4,13,TRBJ2-2,CASSFAATGELFF,TGTGCCAGCAGTTTCGCGGCGACCGGGGAGCTGTTTTTT
NA,TRBD1,TRBV6-5,14,TRBJ1-4,CASNPGGSMSGLFF,TGTGCCAGCAACCCAGGGGGATCCATGTCGGGACTGTTTTTT
few,TRBD1,TRBV28,15,TRBJ1-2,CASSSPGGPNYGYTF,TGTGCCAGCAGTTCCCCAGGGGGACCAAACTATGGCTACACCTTC
NA,NA,TRBV25-1,12,TRBJ1-1,CASSEWGRSAFF,TGTGCCAGCAGTGAATGGGGGAGGAGTGCTTTCTTT
NA,NA,TRBV12-3/TRBV12-4,13,TRBJ2-5,CASNPRWGETQYF,TGTGCCAGCAACCCAAGGTGGGGCGAGACCCAGTACTTC
NA,NA,TRBV2,13,TRBJ1-1,CASTHDTNTEAFF,TGTGCCAGCACCCATGACACGAACACTGAAGCTTTCTTT
few,TRBD1,TRBV13,15,TRBJ1-2,CASSHRQGPNYGYTF,TGTGCCAGCAGCCATAGACAGGGACCTAACTATGGCTACACCTTC
large,TRBD1,TRBV4-1,14,TRBJ2-7,CASSLVFEQGEQYF,TGCGCCAGCAGCCTCGTTTTCGAACAGGGGGAGCAGTACTTC
few,NA,TRBV2,13,TRBJ1-2,CASRPESDYGYTF,TGTGCCAGCAGGCCGGAGAGCGACTATGGCTACACCTTC
NA,TRBD2,TRBV7-2,14,TRBJ2-1,CASSQEGLAYEQFF,TGTGCCAGCAGCCAGGAGGGACTAGCGTATGAGCAGTTCTTC
NA,TRBD2,TRBV2,20,TRBJ2-3,CASSARNRVRLAGRTDTQYF,TGTGCCAGCAGTGCCAGGAACAGGGTGAGACTAGCGGGCCGCACAGATACGCAGTATTTT
NA,TRBD2,TRBV6-5,16,TRBJ2-1,CASSYSAWRERDGQFF,TGTGCCAGCAGTTACTCCGCTTGGCGGGAGAGGGATGGGCAGTTCTTC
NA,NA,TRBV7-7,13,TRBJ2-7,CASSPLDNHEQYF,TGTGCCAGCAGCCCCCTGGACAATCACGAGCAGTACTTC
NA,TRBD2,TRBV5-1,15,TRBJ2-7,CASSPGLSGTNEQYF,TGCGCCAGCAGCCCCGGACTTAGCGGGACTAACGAGCAGTACTTC
medium-sized,TRBD1,TRBV15,15,TRBJ2-7,CATSKAGTGGDEQYF,TGTGCCACCAGCAAAGCCGGGACAGGGGGCGACGAGCAGTACTTC